The 23 T cell receptor beta chains presented below share a single source sample, sequenced in a study of blood T cell repertoires in COVID-19. Assay: immunoSEQ multiplex PCR; the TCRdb copy retains only in-frame clones and omits some. The sample includes a few hundred thousand clones, 70% to 90% of them seen just once. Sequencing was carried out using peripheral blood. The receptors derive from a woman aged 55-69 years with acute or convalescent COVID-19.

The chain is built from TRBV15 and TRBJ2-1; D is undetermined. This CDR3 comprises 16 residues. The germline CDR1 and CDR2 sequences are LNHNV and YYDKDF (reference sequence). V was cut by 0 bases and J by 0 bases, with 9 bases left in between. CDR3 protein: CATSRDRLSSYNEQFF. The DNA for the CDR3 is TGTGCCACCAGCAGAGATCGGTTGAGCTCCTACAATGAGCAGTTCTTC.

The V call is TRBV5-1, the J call TRBJ1-3; D perhaps matches TRBD1 (6 bases). V lost 0 bases and J 2 bases, leaving 18 bases between the germline ends. Per the germline V gene, CDR1 is SGHRS and CDR2 is YFSETQ. This CDR3 region has 18 residues. The CDR3 is CASSLVGQTSAPGNTIYF. In DNA form, the CDR3 reads TGCGCCAGCAGCTTGGTGGGACAAACTTCTGCTCCTGGAAACACCATATATTTT.

V gene TRBV28 combines with J gene TRBJ1-5; D is unresolved. CDR1 is MDHEN and CDR2 is SYDVKM in the germline V gene. Trimming cost V 7 bases and J 3 bases, with 13 bases left between them. This CDR3 is 14 amino acids long. DNA of the CDR3: TGTGCCAGCAACGGGAACAGCATCAATCAGCCCCAGCATTTT. Translating it yields CASNGNSINQPQHF.

The rearrangement uses TRBV28 and TRBJ2-1; TRBD2 agrees at 7 bases. CDR3 size: 16 residues. Germline-derived CDR1 and CDR2 are MDHEN and SYDVKM. The ends lost 5 bases at V and 0 bases at J; junction bases unmatched: 7. CDR3 sequence (DNA): TGTGCCAGCAGTCCCCTCGGCGGGAGCTCCTACAATGAGCAGTTCTTC. Translation: CASSPLGGSSYNEQFF.

The chain joins TRBV7-9 to TRBJ1-1; TRBD1 is a possible D gene (6 bases). The ends were cut back, 5 bases at V and 0 bases at J, with 16 bases in the middle. The CDR3 has 16 residues. Germline loops: CDR1 SEHNR, CDR2 FQNEAQ (reference sequence). CDR3: CASSLLRGSMNTEAFF. The DNA for the CDR3 is TGTGCCAGCAGCCTTCTGAGGGGGAGCATGAACACTGAAGCTTTCTTT.

The chain recombines TRBV5-1 with TRBJ1-2; D is uncertain. This CDR3 contains 14 residues. The V and J ends lost 0 bases and 8 bases respectively, with 14 bases between them. The germline V gene has CDR1 SGHRS and CDR2 YFSETQ. The CDR3 protein is CASSLGFEGAGYTF. CDR3 bases: TGCGCCAGCAGCTTGGGGTTTGAGGGCGCAGGCTACACCTTC.

DNA of the CDR3: TGCGCCAGCGGGCCGTATAACGAGCAGTACTTC. It is translated as CASGPYNEQYF. The chain is built from TRBV10-2 and TRBJ2-7; D is ambiguous. This CDR3 is built from 11 residues. Germline CDR1 is WSHSY and CDR2 is SAAADI. V gave up 8 bases and J gave up 5 bases, with 10 bases separating them.

The chain carries TRBV2 and TRBJ2-7; D may be TRBD2 (6 bases). CDR1 is SNHLY, CDR2 FYNNEI, per germline. The CDR3 covers 12 residues. V was clipped by 11 bases and J by 2 bases, with 13 bases between them. CDR3 nucleotide sequence: TGTGCCGGCGGGGCTGCAACCTACGAGCAGTACTTC. The encoded protein is CAGGAATYEQYF.

This clone has just one count. This chain links TRBV4-2 with TRBJ1-2; D remains unclear. V was shortened by 0 bases and J by 4 bases, with 9 bases between the two germline ends. The CDR3 covers 14 residues. In germline, CDR1 is LGHNA, CDR2 YNFKEQ. CDR3 nucleotides: TGTGCCAGCAGCCAAGATATCCAGGCCTATGGCTACACCTTC. This encodes CASSQDIQAYGYTF.

This clone is a singleton in its sample. This sequence joins TRBV7-2 and TRBJ1-1, with D tentatively TRBD1 (5 bases). The CDR3 runs to 14 residues. The germline V gene has CDR1 SGHTA and CDR2 FQGNSA. Trimming took off 7 bases at V and 10 bases at J, with 22 bases between the two ends. CDR3 sequence: CASTQVGGTSGAFF. As DNA, the CDR3 is TGTGCCAGCACTCAGGTTGGGGGGACCAGTGGAGCTTTCTTT.

This sequence joins TRBV6-2 or TRBV6-3 and TRBJ2-5; 15 nucleotides agree with TRBD2. This CDR3 comprises 17 residues. The germline CDR1 and CDR2 sequences are MNHEY and SVGEGT. With V trimmed by 3 bases and J by 6 bases, 8 bases remained unmatched. The CDR3 coding sequence is TGTGCCAGCAGTTATCCCGGACTAGCGGGAGGGTCCCAGACCCAGTACTTC. It codes for CASSYPGLAGGSQTQYF.

The rearrangement joins TRBV15 to TRBJ1-2; TRBD1 matches at 8 bases. Trimming removed 0 bases from V and 4 bases from J; junction bases left unmatched: 4. CDR1 and CDR2 (germline): LNHNV, YYDKDF (reference sequence). CDR3 length: 15 residues. CDR3 nucleotide sequence: TGTGCCACCAGCAGAGATCGCACAGGGGGCTATGGCTACACCTTC. Its protein product is CATSRDRTGGYGYTF.

The J gene is TRBJ2-5, the V gene TRBV19, with 8 bases lining up with TRBD1. Germline V gene sequence: CDR1 LNHDA, CDR2 SQIVND (reference sequence). The CDR3 is made up of 14 amino acids. The V segment lost 4 bases and the J segment 7 bases; nucleotides outside the gene matches: 8. CDR3 nucleotide sequence: TGTGCCAGTAGTAGGACAGGGCCTCCCTGGACCCAGTACTTC. Residues: CASSRTGPPWTQYF.

The chain employs TRBV3-1 (or the pseudogene TRBV3-2) and TRBJ1-2, with a possible D match to TRBD1 (5 bases). CDR3 length equals 15 residues. Germline V gives CDR1 LGHDT, CDR2 YNNKEL (reference sequence). V lost 3 bases and J 2 bases, leaving 13 bases between the germline ends. CDR3 sequence: CASSHGGWLNYGYTF. The CDR3 DNA reads as TGTGCCAGCAGCCATGGGGGGTGGTTGAACTATGGCTACACCTTC.

V is TRBV11-2 and J is TRBJ2-1, with D possibly TRBD2 on 5 matching bases. This CDR3 spans 14 amino acids. Germline V gives CDR1 SGHAT, CDR2 FQNNGV. Deletions cut 4 bases from V and 6 bases from J, with 13 bases between. This CDR3 is CASSSGSSTNEQFF. CDR3 nucleotides: TGTGCCAGCAGCTCGGGATCTTCCACCAATGAGCAGTTCTTC.

V usage is TRBV6-2 or TRBV6-3 and J usage is TRBJ2-7; D unclear. This CDR3 region has 13 residues. V was shortened by 5 bases and J by 9 bases, with 17 bases between the two germline ends. Germline values: CDR1 MNHEY, CDR2 SVGEGT. As DNA, the CDR3 is TGTGCCAGCAGTACCTCAAGAGCTACCGGGCAGTACTTC. Its translation: CASSTSRATGQYF.

The rearrangement uses TRBV19 and TRBJ2-3; 11 bases fit TRBD2. The CDR3 runs to 15 residues. Germline V gives CDR1 LNHDA, CDR2 SQIVND (reference sequence). After removal of 11 bases from V and 3 bases from J, the junction contained 10 bases not matched to a gene. The CDR3 protein is CAVTPTSGVTDTQYF. Here the CDR3 DNA reads TGTGCCGTCACCCCGACTAGCGGGGTGACAGATACGCAGTATTTT.

The chain links TRBV7-2 to TRBJ2-1, with TRBD1 as a possible D gene (6 bases). V lost 1 base to trimming and J lost 5 bases, with 12 bases between them. The CDR3 is made up of 15 amino acids. Germline CDR1 SGHTA, CDR2 FQGNSA. This CDR3 is CASSLGHRDHNEQFF. The DNA for the CDR3 is TGTGCCAGCAGCTTAGGTCACAGGGACCACAATGAGCAGTTCTTC.

This chain's CDR3 is CAARGGAAGYTF. The CDR3 DNA is TGTGCCGCTCGTGGAGGGGCGGCTGGCTACACCTTC. This chain links TRBV28 with TRBJ1-2; perhaps TRBD1 as D (5 bases). Germline CDR1 is MDHEN and CDR2 is SYDVKM. The CDR3 sequence is 12 residues long. Trimming shortened V by 11 bases and J by 7 bases, and 17 bases separated the two germline ends.

The chain links TRBV6-1 to TRBJ1-3, with D hard to call. The CDR3 length is 14 residues. Germline V lookup: CDR1 MNHNS, CDR2 SASEGT. The V end lost 2 bases, the J end lost 4 bases, and 9 bases lay between the germline ends. CDR3 DNA: TGTGCCAGCAGTGAACCGCGTTCGGGAAACACCATATATTTT. It yields the protein CASSEPRSGNTIYF.

V usage is TRBV9 and J usage is TRBJ1-4; D possibly corresponds to TRBD1 (5 bases). Trimming pared 3 bases from V and 10 bases from J, leaving 19 bases between. CDR1 SGDLS and CDR2 YYNGEE come from the germline V gene. This CDR3 is 15 amino acids long. The CDR3 DNA is TGTGCCAGCAGCGGCCCCCGGGACGGGAGGGGAAAACTGTTTTTT. Its translation: CASSGPRDGRGKLFF.

This rearrangement joins TRBV5-5 to TRBJ1-5, with TRBD1 as a possible D gene (6 bases). This CDR3 region has 16 residues. The V end was cut by 0 bases, the J end by 0 bases, with 10 bases between. Germline V gene data show CDR1 as SGHKS and CDR2 as YYEKEE (reference sequence). The CDR3: CASSLDGGLSNQPQHF. In DNA, the CDR3 is TGTGCCAGCAGCTTGGATGGGGGCCTTAGCAATCAGCCCCAGCATTTT.

CDR3 sequence: CASSKSGTGSTYEQYF. CDR3 nucleotides: TGTGCCAGCAGTAAATCCGGGACAGGGTCCACCTACGAGCAGTACTTC. This rearrangement joins TRBV6-6 to TRBJ2-7, with 9 nucleotides matching TRBD1. The J segment lost 2 bases and the V segment lost 5 bases, leaving 10 bases of the junction unmatched. Germline lookup yields CDR1 MNHNY and CDR2 SVGAGI (reference sequence). The CDR3 contains 16 residues.